What follows are 21 T cell receptor beta chains derived from one specimen sequenced in a study of technical replicates of blood from a handful of donors. Using immunoSEQ multiplex PCR, the repertoire was profiled, and TCRdb retains in-frame clones only, with some absent. The sample has about 66,000 clones, approximately 90% seen once. Sequenced sample: PBMCs. Receptors were obtained from a human donor in good health. Some clones in this sample may be carry-over from other donors' samples.

The rearrangement uses TRBV6-7 and TRBJ1-2, with no clear D. TRBV6-7 is annotated as an ORF whose role is uncertain. V lost 2 bases to trimming and J lost 8 bases, with 15 bases between them. The CDR3 sequence is 14 residues long. The CDR3 sequence: CASSYRPGVGGYTF. Here the CDR3 DNA reads TGTGCCAGCAGTTACCGCCCGGGAGTAGGGGGCTACACCTTC.

The genes are TRBV13 and TRBJ2-1; 12 nucleotides agree with TRBD2. This CDR3 region has 19 residues. V shed 3 bases, J shed 8 bases, and the junction held 17 bases outside the gene matches. The germline V gene encodes CDR1 PRHDT and CDR2 FYEKMQ (reference sequence). CDR3 loop: CASSFQLRASGRDGDEQFF. CDR3 nucleotide sequence: TGTGCCAGCAGCTTTCAACTTCGGGCTAGCGGGAGGGATGGCGATGAGCAGTTCTTC.

The genes are TRBV30 and TRBJ1-1, with D unresolved. Germline loops: CDR1 GTSNPN, CDR2 SVGIG (reference sequence). Trimming took off 0 bases at V and 5 bases at J, with 10 bases between the two ends. This CDR3 is 13 amino acids long. The CDR3 loop reads CAWSVKAGTEAFF. The CDR3 coding sequence is TGTGCCTGGAGTGTGAAAGCGGGTACTGAAGCTTTCTTT. The full variable domain, rest sourced from reference TRBV30 and TRBJ1-1, is SQTIHQWPATLVQPVGSPLSLECTVEGTSNPNLYWYRQAAGRGLQLLFYSVGIGQISSEVPQNLSASRPQDRQFILSSKKLLLSDSGFYLCAWSVKAGTEAFFGQGTRLTVV.

This clone was recorded only once. The chain joins TRBV7-2 to TRBJ2-3; 9 bases align to TRBD2. CDR1 and CDR2 from the germline V gene are SGHTA and FQGNSA. The CDR3 totals 14 residues. Unmatched junction bases numbered 2, after V lost 6 bases and J lost 1 base. The chain's CDR3 is CASRRTSGTDTQYF. DNA of the CDR3: TGTGCCAGCAGACGGACTAGCGGCACAGATACGCAGTATTTT.

The chain has TRBV5-1 and TRBJ2-7; 10 positions agree with TRBD1. Germline lookup yields CDR1 SGHRS and CDR2 YFSETQ. V gave up 0 bases and J gave up 1 base; unmatched junction bases: 7. This CDR3 contains 17 residues. Here the CDR3 DNA reads TGCGCCAGCAGCTTGGATTGGGACAGGGGACCTTCCTACGAGCAGTACTTC. It translates to CASSLDWDRGPSYEQYF.

The CDR3 DNA reads TGTGCCAGCAGCGAGTGGGAGCGGGAAAACAATGAGCAGTTCTTC. Amino acids: CASSEWERENNEQFF. The rearrangement links TRBV28 to TRBJ2-1; TRBD2 matches at 7 bases. CDR1 is MDHEN, CDR2 SYDVKM, per germline. This CDR3 comprises 15 residues. V lost 6 bases, J lost 5 bases, and 10 bases stayed unmatched.

This chain joins TRBV7-9 and TRBJ2-7; 10 bases are shared with TRBD1. The germline CDR1 and CDR2 sequences are SEHNR and FQNEAQ (reference sequence). The J segment lost 0 bases and the V segment lost 5 bases, leaving 1 base of the junction unmatched. The CDR3 has 14 amino acids. The CDR3 coding sequence is TGTGCCAGCAGCCGGGACAGGGGCTCCTACGAGCAGTACTTC. This encodes CASSRDRGSYEQYF.

This clone was observed a few times. The chain joins TRBV7-9 to TRBJ1-2; maybe TRBD1 (5 bases). Germline CDR1 SEHNR, CDR2 FQNEAQ (reference sequence). Trimming cost V 5 bases and J 4 bases, with 8 bases left between them. The CDR3 is 12 amino acids. CDR3 amino acids: CASSDQGYGYTF. The DNA of the CDR3 is TGTGCCAGCAGCGACCAGGGCTATGGCTACACCTTC.

In its sample, this clone ranks as medium-sized. The chain is built from TRBV5-4 and TRBJ1-1, with TRBD1 as a possible D gene (6 bases). This CDR3 is 13 amino acids long. Looked up from germline, CDR1 is SGHNT and CDR2 is YYREEE (reference sequence). V was shortened by 3 bases and J by 4 bases, with 10 bases between the two germline ends. The CDR3 reads CASSWGGGTEAFF. The CDR3 nucleotides read TGTGCCAGCAGCTGGGGAGGGGGCACTGAAGCTTTCTTT.

This sequence joins TRBV5-6 and TRBJ1-1, with unresolved D. V was trimmed by 5 bases and J by 4 bases, leaving 12 bases between them. The germline V gene encodes CDR1 SGHDT and CDR2 YYEEEE. The CDR3 covers 13 residues. CDR3 DNA: TGTGCCAGCAGACTGTACCCCTCCACTGAAGCTTTCTTT. It specifies CASRLYPSTEAFF. The full variable domain, in which reference TRBV5-6 and TRBJ1-1 provide the parts outside the CDR3, is DAGVTQSPTHLIKTRGQQVTLRCSPKSGHDTVSWYQQALGQGPQFIFQYYEEEERQRGNFPDRFSGHQFPNYSSELNVNALLLGDSALYLCASRLYPSTEAFFGQGTRLTVV.

This clone was recorded a few times. The rearrangement uses TRBV6-5 and TRBJ2-5; a weak D match, TRBD1 (6 bases). Trimming shortened V by 0 bases and J by 1 base, and 9 bases separated the two germline ends. CDR3 length: 15 residues. Germline V gene sequence: CDR1 MNHEY, CDR2 SVGAGI. Written as DNA, the CDR3 is TGTGCCAGCAGTTACTCGGAACAGGGCCAAGAGACCCAGTACTTC. The encoded protein is CASSYSEQGQETQYF.

The CDR3 coding sequence is TGTGCCAGCAGCTTTGCGGGGAGGGTCAGAGGAACTGAAGCTTTCTTT. This sequence encodes CASSFAGRVRGTEAFF. This rearrangement joins TRBV7-2 to TRBJ1-1, with D uncertain. The CDR3 consists of 16 residues. Trimming shortened V by 3 bases and J by 5 bases, and 19 bases separated the two germline ends. Germline V gene lookup returns CDR1 SGHTA and CDR2 FQGNSA.

The V gene is TRBV6-5, the J gene TRBJ1-5; D is possibly TRBD1 (5 bases). Between the trimmed V and J ends, which lost 6 bases and 5 bases, there was a span of 14 bases. The germline V gene encodes CDR1 MNHEY and CDR2 SVGAGI. This CDR3 is built from 14 residues. CDR3 coding DNA: TGTGCCAGCAGCCAGGGCAGGAGCGATCAGCCCCAGCATTTT. The encoded protein is CASSQGRSDQPQHF.

The chain combines TRBV6-5 with TRBJ2-7, with TRBD1 identical over 8 bases. The germline V gene encodes CDR1 MNHEY and CDR2 SVGAGI. V gave up 6 bases and J gave up 9 bases; unmatched junction bases: 4. This CDR3 has 11 residues. The CDR3 here is CASSATGAQYF. The CDR3 coding sequence is TGTGCCAGCAGCGCGACAGGGGCGCAGTACTTC.

The rearrangement links TRBV19 to TRBJ1-3, with D tentatively TRBD1 (6 bases). The CDR3 sequence is 14 residues long. V lost 8 bases, J lost 9 bases, and 20 bases lay in between. Germline loops: CDR1 LNHDA, CDR2 SQIVND (reference sequence). The CDR3: CASSAAYPGATIYF. Here the CDR3 DNA reads TGTGCCAGTTCCGCGGCATACCCAGGGGCCACCATATATTTT.

The V gene is TRBV25-1, the J gene TRBJ1-4, with D perhaps matching TRBD1 (6 bases). The germline V gene has CDR1 MGHDK and CDR2 SYGVNS. V gave up 2 bases and J gave up 0 bases, with 10 bases separating them. The CDR3 runs to 16 residues. CDR3 sequence: CASSEIRTATNEKLFF. The CDR3, as DNA: TGTGCCAGCAGTGAAATTCGGACAGCAACTAATGAAAAACTGTTTTTT.

This clone has more than one count but fewer than ten. The chain recombines TRBV6-6 with TRBJ1-5; 8 bases fit TRBD1. CDR1 is MNHNY, CDR2 SVGAGI, per germline (reference sequence). V lost 2 bases and J lost 7; bases outside the gene matches: 7. This CDR3 comprises 15 residues. The CDR3 DNA reads TGTGCCAGCAGTTACGAAGGACAGGGTGGCCAGCCCCAGCATTTT. This encodes CASSYEGQGGQPQHF.

The chain links TRBV7-2 to TRBJ2-5; 9 bases fit TRBD1. CDR3 length equals 14 residues. Germline trimming cut 5 bases from V and 5 bases from J; bases unmatched to any gene: 6. The germline V gene encodes CDR1 SGHTA and CDR2 FQGNSA. CDR3 sequence: CASSIGTGRETQYF. The CDR3 bases are TGTGCCAGCAGCATCGGGACAGGGCGGGAGACCCAGTACTTC.

This clone was counted once. V and J are TRBV2 and TRBJ1-3; D is unresolved. Germline CDR1 reads SNHLY; CDR2 reads FYNNEI. V lost 6 bases, J lost 4 bases, and 13 bases lay in between. This CDR3 is built from 14 residues. The chain's CDR3 is CASRDGVPGNTIYF. The CDR3 DNA follows: TGTGCCAGCAGGGACGGGGTTCCGGGAAACACCATATATTTT.

V usage is TRBV30 and J usage is TRBJ2-7; possibly TRBD2 for D (5 bases). CDR3 length: 13 residues. V was clipped by 0 bases and J by 3 bases, with 9 bases between them. In germline, CDR1 is GTSNPN, CDR2 SVGIG (reference sequence). For the CDR3, the DNA is TGTGCCTGGAGTGTACAACGGGACTACGAGCAGTACTTC. It encodes CAWSVQRDYEQYF.

This chain links TRBV7-8 with TRBJ2-1, with D tentatively TRBD1 (6 bases). The CDR3 spans 16 residues. V was clipped by 2 bases and J by 3 bases, with 14 bases between them. Germline V gives CDR1 SGHVS, CDR2 FQNEAQ. CDR3 DNA sequence: TGTGCCAGCAGCTTAAGTCGTGGACAGTACTACAATGAGCAGTTCTTC. Its translation is CASSLSRGQYYNEQFF. Full variable domain (remainder filled in from reference TRBV7-8 and TRBJ2-1): GAGVSQSPRYKVAKRGQDVALRCDPISGHVSLFWYQQALGQGPEFLTYFQNEAQLDKSGLPSDRFFAERPEGSVSTLKIQRTQQEDSAVYLCASSLSRGQYYNEQFFGPGTRLTVL.